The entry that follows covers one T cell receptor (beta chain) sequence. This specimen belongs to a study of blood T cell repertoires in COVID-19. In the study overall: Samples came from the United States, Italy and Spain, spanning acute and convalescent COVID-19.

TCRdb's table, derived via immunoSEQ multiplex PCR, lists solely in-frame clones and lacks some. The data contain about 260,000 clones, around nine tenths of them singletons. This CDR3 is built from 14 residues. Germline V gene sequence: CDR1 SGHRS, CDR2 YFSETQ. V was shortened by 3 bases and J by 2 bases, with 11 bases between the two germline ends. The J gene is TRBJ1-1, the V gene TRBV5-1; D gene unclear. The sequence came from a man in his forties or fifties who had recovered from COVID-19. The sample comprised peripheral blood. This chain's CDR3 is CASSSLLRNTEAFF. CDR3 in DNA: TGCGCCAGCAGCTCCCTCCTTAGAAACACTGAAGCTTTCTTT.